This note documents a single T cell receptor (beta chain) sequence. The antigen is undetermined. These data are taken from a study of cytomegalovirus exposure and HLA in healthy donors. Overall study context: Earlier, some 180 million T cells were analyzed, and about 100 million unique TCR beta sequences were found among them. Findings and limits, study-wide: It was taken for granted in presence/absence analyses that sequencing depth across donors was roughly uniform. The HLA-A and HLA-B alleles of most subjects were reportedly predicted accurately from TCR beta sequences. Analysis was carried out at a later point, and it linked a missense DCLRE1C variant to TCR beta V- and J-gene trimming.

Primers: 60 Vbeta forward and 13 Jbeta reverse. Measured with immunoSEQ multiplex PCR; TCRdb has only the in-frame clones, and not every one. The top ten hold 1.5% to 2% of the sample, which has 200,000 to 250,000 clones, 75% to 80% seen once. CDR1 is SGHTA and CDR2 is FQGNSA in the germline V gene. After removal of 5 bases from V and 1 base from J, the junction contained 12 bases not matched to a gene. The CDR3 runs to 17 residues. J is TRBJ2-7 and V is TRBV7-2; TRBD1 matches 9 bases. The sequence came from a man between 18 and 35 years old in good health and CMV-seronegative. Source material: PBMCs. The CDR3 is CASSPPLGDRASYEQYF. CDR3 DNA: TGTGCCAGCAGCCCCCCACTTGGGGACAGGGCATCCTACGAGCAGTACTTC.